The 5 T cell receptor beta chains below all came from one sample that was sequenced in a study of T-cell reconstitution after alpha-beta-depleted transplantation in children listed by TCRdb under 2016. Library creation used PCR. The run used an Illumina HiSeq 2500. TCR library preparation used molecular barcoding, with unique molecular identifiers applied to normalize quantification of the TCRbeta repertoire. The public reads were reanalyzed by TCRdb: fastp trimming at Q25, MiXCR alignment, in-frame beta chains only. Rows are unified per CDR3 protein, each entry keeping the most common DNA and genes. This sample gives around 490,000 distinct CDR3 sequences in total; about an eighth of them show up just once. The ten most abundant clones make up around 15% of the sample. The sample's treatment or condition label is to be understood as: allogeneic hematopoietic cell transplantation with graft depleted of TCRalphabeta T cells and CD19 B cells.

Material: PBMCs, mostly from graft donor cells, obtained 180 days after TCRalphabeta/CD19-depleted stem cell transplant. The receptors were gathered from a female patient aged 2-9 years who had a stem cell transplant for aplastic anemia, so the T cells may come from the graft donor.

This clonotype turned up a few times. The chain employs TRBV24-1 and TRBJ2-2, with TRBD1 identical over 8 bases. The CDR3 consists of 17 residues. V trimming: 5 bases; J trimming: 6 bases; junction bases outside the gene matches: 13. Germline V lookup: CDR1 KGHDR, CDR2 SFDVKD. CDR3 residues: CATSAGYRDRRAGELFF. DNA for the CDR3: TGTGCCACCAGTGCCGGGTACCGGGACAGGCGCGCCGGGGAGCTGTTTTTT.

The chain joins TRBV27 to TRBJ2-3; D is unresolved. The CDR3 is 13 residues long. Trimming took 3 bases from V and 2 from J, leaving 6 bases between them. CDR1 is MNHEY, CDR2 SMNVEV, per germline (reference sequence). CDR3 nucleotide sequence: TGTGCCAGCAGTTTTACTCACACAGATACGCAGTATTTT. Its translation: CASSFTHTDTQYF.

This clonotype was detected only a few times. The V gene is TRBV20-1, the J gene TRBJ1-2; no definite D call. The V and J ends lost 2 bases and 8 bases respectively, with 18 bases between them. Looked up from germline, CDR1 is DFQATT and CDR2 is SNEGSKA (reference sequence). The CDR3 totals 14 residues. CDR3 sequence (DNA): TGCAGTGCTAGATCCGAGACGAATTATAGGGGCTACACCTTC. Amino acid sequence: CSARSETNYRGYTF.

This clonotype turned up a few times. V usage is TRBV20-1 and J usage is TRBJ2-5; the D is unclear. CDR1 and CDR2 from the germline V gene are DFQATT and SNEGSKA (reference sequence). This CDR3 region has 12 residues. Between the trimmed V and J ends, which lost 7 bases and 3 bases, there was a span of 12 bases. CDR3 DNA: TGCAGTGTAGGGCGGAAGAAAGAGACCCAGTACTTC. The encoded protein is CSVGRKKETQYF.

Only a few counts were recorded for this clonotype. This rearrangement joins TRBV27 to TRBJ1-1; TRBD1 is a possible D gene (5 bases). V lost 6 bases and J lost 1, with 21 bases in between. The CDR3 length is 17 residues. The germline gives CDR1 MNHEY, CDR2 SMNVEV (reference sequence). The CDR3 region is CASSLDGVGAGNTEAFF. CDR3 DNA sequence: TGTGCCAGCAGCTTAGACGGAGTAGGGGCGGGGAACACTGAAGCTTTCTTT.